This record concerns one T cell receptor (beta chain) sequence. Its specificity is unknown. The data belong to a study of T cell responses to AZD1222 COVID-19 vaccine. Study-level findings and limits: Spike-specific TCR breadth and depth went up after people got two AZD1222 doses. Clonal diversity was possibly underestimated, and the donors were mostly white British, with more females. Baseline antibody screening turned up just a handful of seropositive AZD1222 recipients.

V shed 4 bases and J 2 bases; nucleotides not matched to a gene: 5. The CDR3 runs 14 residues. The germline V gene has CDR1 SGHRS and CDR2 YFSETQ. The repertoire was sequenced with immunoSEQ multiplex PCR; TCRdb's copy has only in-frame clones and lacks some. The sample carries about 140,000 clones, around 89% recorded once. The origin of this receptor is an adult who received the AZD1222 COVID-19 vaccine. The specimen was peripheral blood, collected 28 days after the second AZD1222 dose. This chain links TRBV5-1 with TRBJ2-5; the match to TRBD2 covers 7 bases. As DNA, the CDR3 is TGCGCCAGCAGCCAGTACGGGGGGCAAGAGACCCAGTACTTC. Translated, it gives CASSQYGGQETQYF.